This T cell receptor (beta chain) was recovered during a study of human T cells and chemical hapten exposure. Original data processing: A per-sample median of about 100,000 TCRs was observed, with counts ranging from roughly 23,224 to 700,000. TCRdb re-called the RACE reads through MiXCR, storing one row per CDR3 protein. What appears here as the V and J calls and clone size reflects TCRdb's work, not the paper's. This table holds tens of thousands of distinct CDR3 sequences, about 9.6% found once. Time point indicated: patch test 2, 6 weeks after DPC sensitization. Treatment described: therapeutic diphenylcyclopropenone sensitization with weekly scalp DPC. The starting material, unfractionated whole blood, was used for total RNA extraction. CDR3 length: 13 residues. Unmatched junction bases numbered 5, after V lost 6 bases and J lost 7 bases. In germline, CDR1 is SQVTM, CDR2 ANQGSEA.

The chain uses TRBV29-1 and TRBJ1-4; 10 nucleotides agree with TRBD1. The TCR comes from a woman in her thirties with alopecia areata. Some clones in this sample may be carry-over from other donors' samples. The starting material was whole blood, obtained in connection with sensitization to the hapten diphenylcyclopropenone (DPC). The CDR3 is CSVGQGEGEKLFF. The CDR3, as DNA: TGCAGCGTCGGACAGGGGGAAGGTGAAAAACTGTTTTTT.